This T cell receptor beta chain was sequenced during a study of cytomegalovirus exposure and HLA in healthy donors. V lost 3 bases, J lost 3 bases, and 11 bases lay in between. The V gene's germline CDR1 is SGHDN and CDR2 FVKESK. The CDR3 is 14 residues long. This clone was counted a few times. The CDR3 does not end in the conserved phenylalanine or tryptophan, so this is likely a read error. The PCR employed 60 Vbeta primers together with 13 Jbeta primers. TCRdb's table, derived via immunoSEQ multiplex PCR, lists solely in-frame clones and lacks some. The sample contains about 150,000 clones, approximately 70% of which appear only once.

The chain couples TRBV14 to TRBJ1-2, with D hard to call. The sequencing sample was made of PBMCs. The clonotype originates from a woman under 30 in good health and CMV-seronegative. For the CDR3, the DNA is TGTGCCAGCAGCCATCGGGGTGCGGACTATGGCTACACCCTC. Protein product: CASSHRGADYGYTL.